This TCR beta chain originates from a study of blood T cell repertoires in COVID-19. Looking at the study overall: From the United States, Italy and Spain came samples of acute and convalescent COVID-19. In each case, the material was cDNA or gDNA derived from T cells, B-cell-depleted T cells, or PBMCs.

The CDR3 runs to 16 residues. V dropped 4 bases and J dropped 1; count of bases not matched to a gene: 3. Germline loops: CDR1 SGHNT, CDR2 YYREEE (reference sequence). In regard to this clone: Different DNA sequences within this sample yield the same CDR3.

As processed by the authors: How many nucleated cells were present was estimated from reference gene primer amplification. Profiling relied on immunoSEQ multiplex PCR, and the TCRdb table lists in-frame clones only, not all of them. V, J and clone size are those of that table, while D and trimming were read from the DNA. Among about 230,000 clones listed, roughly 84% were seen once. The TCR originated in a middle-aged man with acute or convalescent COVID-19. The J gene is TRBJ2-1, the V gene TRBV5-4; 12 bases map to TRBD2. The sequencing input was peripheral blood. The CDR3 DNA sequence: TGTGCCAGCAGCCCAACTAGCGGGGGGTCCTACAATGAGCAGTTCTTC. Protein product: CASSPTSGGSYNEQFF. The entire variable domain, with the rest obtained from reference TRBV5-4 and TRBJ2-1, is as follows: ETGVTQSPTHLIKTRGQQVTLRCSSQSGHNTVSWYQQALGQGPQFIFQYYREEENGRGNFPPRFSGLQFPNYSSELNVNALELDDSALYLCASSPTSGGSYNEQFFGPGTRLTVL.